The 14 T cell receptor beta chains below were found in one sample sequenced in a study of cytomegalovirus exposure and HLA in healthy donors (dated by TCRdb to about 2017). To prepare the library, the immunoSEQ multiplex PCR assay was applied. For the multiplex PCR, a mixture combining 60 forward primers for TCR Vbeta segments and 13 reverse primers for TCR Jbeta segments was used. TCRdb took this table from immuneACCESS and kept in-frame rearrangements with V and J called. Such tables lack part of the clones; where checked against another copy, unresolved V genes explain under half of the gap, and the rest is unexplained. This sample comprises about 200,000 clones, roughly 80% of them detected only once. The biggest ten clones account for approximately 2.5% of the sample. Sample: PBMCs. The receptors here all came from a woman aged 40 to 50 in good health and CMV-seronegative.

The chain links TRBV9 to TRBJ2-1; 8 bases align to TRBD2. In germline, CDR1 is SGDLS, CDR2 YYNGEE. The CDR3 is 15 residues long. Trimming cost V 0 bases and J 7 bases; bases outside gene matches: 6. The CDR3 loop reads CASSVVSGKANEQFF. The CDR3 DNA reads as TGTGCCAGCAGCGTAGTTAGCGGGAAGGCTAATGAGCAGTTCTTC.

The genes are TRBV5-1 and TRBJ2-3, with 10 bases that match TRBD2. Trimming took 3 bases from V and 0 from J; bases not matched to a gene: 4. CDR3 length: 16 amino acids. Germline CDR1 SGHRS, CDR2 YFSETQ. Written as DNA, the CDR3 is TGCGCCAGCAGCTATTCTAGCGGGAGCAGCACAGATACGCAGTATTTT. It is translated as CASSYSSGSSTDTQYF.

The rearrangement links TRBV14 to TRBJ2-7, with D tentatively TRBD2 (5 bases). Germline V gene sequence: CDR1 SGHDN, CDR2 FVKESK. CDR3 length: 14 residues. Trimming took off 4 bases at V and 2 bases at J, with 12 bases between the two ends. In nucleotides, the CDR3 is TGTGCCAGCAGCCCCGGGATTTCTACCTACGAGCAGTACTTC. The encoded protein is CASSPGISTYEQYF.

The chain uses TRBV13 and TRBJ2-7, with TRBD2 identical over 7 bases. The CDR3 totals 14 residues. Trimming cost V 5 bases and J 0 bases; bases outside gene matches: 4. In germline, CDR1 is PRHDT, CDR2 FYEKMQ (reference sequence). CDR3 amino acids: CASSDSGSSYEQYF. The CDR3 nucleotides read TGTGCCAGCAGCGATAGCGGGTCCTCCTACGAGCAGTACTTC.

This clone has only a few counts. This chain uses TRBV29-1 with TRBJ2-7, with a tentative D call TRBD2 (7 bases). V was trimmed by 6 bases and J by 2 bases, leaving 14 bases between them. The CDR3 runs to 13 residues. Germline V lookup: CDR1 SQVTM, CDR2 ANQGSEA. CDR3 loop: CSVGEGGAYEQYF. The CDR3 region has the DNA TGCAGCGTGGGGGAAGGGGGGGCCTACGAGCAGTACTTC.

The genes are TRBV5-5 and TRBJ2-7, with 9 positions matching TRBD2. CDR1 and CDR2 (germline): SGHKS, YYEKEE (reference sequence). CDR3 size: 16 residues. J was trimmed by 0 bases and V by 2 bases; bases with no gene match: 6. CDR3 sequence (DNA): TGTGCCAGCAGCTTAAAGGGACTAGCCAACTCCTACGAGCAGTACTTC. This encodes CASSLKGLANSYEQYF.

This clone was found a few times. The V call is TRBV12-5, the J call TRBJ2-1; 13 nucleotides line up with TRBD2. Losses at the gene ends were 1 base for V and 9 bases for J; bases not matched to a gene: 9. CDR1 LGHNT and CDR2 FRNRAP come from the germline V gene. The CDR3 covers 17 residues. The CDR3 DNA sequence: TGTGCTAGTGGTTTGGCAACGACTAGCGGGAGGACCGGTGAGCAGTTCTTC. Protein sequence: CASGLATTSGRTGEQFF.

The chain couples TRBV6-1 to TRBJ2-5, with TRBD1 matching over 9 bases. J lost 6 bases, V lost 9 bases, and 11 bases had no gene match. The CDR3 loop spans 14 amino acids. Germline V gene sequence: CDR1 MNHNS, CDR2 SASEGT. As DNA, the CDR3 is TGTGCCAGAGGGGAGGGACAGGGTGTAAAGACCCAGTACTTC. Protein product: CARGEGQGVKTQYF.

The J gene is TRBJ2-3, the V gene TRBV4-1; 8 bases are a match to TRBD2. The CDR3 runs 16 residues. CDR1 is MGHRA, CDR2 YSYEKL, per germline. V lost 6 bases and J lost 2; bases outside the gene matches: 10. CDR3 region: CASSPREASVTDTQYF. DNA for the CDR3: TGCGCCAGCAGTCCGCGGGAGGCCTCCGTCACAGATACGCAGTATTTT.

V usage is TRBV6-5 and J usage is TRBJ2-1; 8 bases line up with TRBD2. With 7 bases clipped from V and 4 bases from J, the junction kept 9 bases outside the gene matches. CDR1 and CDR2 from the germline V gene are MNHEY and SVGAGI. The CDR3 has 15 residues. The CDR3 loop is CASKGFSGNYNEQFF. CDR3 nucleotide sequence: TGTGCCAGCAAGGGCTTTAGCGGGAATTACAATGAGCAGTTCTTC.

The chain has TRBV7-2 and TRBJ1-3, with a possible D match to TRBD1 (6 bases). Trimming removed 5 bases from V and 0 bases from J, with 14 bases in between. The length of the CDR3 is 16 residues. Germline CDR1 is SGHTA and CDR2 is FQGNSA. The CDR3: CASSHTQGRSGNTIYF. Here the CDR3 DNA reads TGTGCCAGCAGCCATACACAGGGCCGCTCTGGAAACACCATATATTTT.

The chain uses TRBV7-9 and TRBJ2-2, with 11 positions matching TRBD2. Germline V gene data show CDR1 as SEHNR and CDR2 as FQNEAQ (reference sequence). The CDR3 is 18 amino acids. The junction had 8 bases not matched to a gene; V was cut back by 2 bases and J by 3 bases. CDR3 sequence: CASSLPEGLAVYTGELFF. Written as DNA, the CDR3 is TGTGCCAGCAGCTTACCGGAGGGACTAGCGGTTTACACCGGGGAGCTGTTTTTT.

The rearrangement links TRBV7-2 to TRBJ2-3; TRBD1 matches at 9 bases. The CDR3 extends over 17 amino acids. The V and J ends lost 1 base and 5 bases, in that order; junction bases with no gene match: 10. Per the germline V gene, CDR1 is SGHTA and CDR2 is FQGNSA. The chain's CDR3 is CASSLGFPGTGIDTQYF. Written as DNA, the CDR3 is TGTGCCAGCAGCTTAGGGTTCCCCGGGACAGGGATAGATACGCAGTATTTT.

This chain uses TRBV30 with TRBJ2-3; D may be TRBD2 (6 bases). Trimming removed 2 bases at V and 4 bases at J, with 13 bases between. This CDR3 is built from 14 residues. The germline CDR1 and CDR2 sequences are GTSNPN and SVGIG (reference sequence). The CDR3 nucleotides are TGTGCCTGGAGTCCGGGACTCCTATCAGATACGCAGTATTTT. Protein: CAWSPGLLSDTQYF.